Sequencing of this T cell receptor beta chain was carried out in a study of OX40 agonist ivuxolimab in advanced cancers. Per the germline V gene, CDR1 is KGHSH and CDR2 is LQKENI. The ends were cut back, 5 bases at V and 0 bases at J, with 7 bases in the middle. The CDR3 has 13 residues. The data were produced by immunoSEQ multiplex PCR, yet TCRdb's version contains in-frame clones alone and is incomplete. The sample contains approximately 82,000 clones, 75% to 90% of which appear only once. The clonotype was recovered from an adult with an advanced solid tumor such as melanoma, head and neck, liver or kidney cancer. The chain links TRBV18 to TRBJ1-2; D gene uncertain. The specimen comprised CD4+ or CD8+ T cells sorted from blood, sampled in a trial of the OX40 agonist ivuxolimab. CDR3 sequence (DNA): TGTGCCAGCTCATCGAATCCTAACTATGGCTACACCTTC. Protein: CASSSNPNYGYTF.